The entry below describes one T cell receptor (beta chain). In the authors' workflow: Amplification from reference gene primers served as the basis for estimated nucleated cell counts. Sequencing was performed with immunoSEQ multiplex PCR; in TCRdb, only in-frame clones are kept and a portion is missing. V, J and clone size were drawn from that table, and D and trimming were deduced from the DNA. This sample has roughly 410,000 clones, with approximately 89% found just once. The entry originates in a study of blood T cell repertoires in COVID-19. Study-wide background: The origin of the acute and convalescent COVID-19 samples was the United States, Italy and Spain. The analysed material was cDNA or gDNA that came from T cells, B-cell-depleted T cells, or PBMCs.

It was during active infection that Seattle patients were enrolled and then longitudinally followed. With 4 bases removed from V and 0 bases from J, the gap between germline ends came to 14 bases. Per the germline V gene, CDR1 is SGHRS and CDR2 is YFSETQ. CDR3 length: 16 amino acids. The TCR comes from an older woman with COVID-19, enrolled during active disease. The sample consisted of peripheral blood. The chain couples TRBV5-1 to TRBJ1-3; tentative D call: TRBD1 (5 bases). CDR3 region: CASSPAGGVSGNTIYF. The CDR3 nucleotides read TGCGCCAGCAGCCCTGCCGGGGGGGTCTCTGGAAACACCATATATTTT. The variable domain in full, with the rest retrieved from reference TRBV5-1 and TRBJ1-3, is KAGVTQTPRYLIKTRGQQVTLSCSPISGHRSVSWYQQTPGQGLQFLFEYFSETQRNKGNFPGRFSGRQFSNSRSEMNVSTLELGDSALYLCASSPAGGVSGNTIYFGEGSWLTVV.